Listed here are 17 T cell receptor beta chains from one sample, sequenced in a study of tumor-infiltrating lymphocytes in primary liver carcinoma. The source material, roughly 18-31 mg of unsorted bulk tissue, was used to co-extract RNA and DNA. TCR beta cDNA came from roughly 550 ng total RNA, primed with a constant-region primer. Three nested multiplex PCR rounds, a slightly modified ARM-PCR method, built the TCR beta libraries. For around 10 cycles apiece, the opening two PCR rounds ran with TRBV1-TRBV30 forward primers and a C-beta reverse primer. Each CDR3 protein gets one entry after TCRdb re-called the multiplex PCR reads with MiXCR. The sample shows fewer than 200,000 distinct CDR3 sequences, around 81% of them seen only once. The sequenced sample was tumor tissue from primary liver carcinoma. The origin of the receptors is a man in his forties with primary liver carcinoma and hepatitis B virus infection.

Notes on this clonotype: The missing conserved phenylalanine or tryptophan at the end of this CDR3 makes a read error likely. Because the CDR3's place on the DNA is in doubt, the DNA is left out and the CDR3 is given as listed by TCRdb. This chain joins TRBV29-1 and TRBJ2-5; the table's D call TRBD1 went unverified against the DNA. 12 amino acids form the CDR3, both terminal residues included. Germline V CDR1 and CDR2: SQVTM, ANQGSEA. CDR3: CSVPLGAETLYL.

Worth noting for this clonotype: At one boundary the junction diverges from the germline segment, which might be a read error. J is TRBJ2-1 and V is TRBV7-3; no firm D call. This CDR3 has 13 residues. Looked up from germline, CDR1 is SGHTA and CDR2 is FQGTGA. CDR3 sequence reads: CASSINPSNEQFF. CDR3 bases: TGCGCAAGCAGTATAAACCCGTCCAATGAGCAGTTCTTC.

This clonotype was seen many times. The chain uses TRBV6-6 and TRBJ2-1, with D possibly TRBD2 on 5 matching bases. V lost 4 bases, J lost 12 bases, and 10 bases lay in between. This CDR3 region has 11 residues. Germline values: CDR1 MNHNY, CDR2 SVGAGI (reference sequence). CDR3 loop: CASSLEGRQFF. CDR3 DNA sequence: TGTGCCAGCAGTTTAGAAGGGAGGCAGTTCTTC.

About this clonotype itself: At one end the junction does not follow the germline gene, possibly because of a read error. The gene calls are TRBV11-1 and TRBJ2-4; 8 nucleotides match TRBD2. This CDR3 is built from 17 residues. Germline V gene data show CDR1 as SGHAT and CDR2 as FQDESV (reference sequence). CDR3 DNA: TGTGCCAGTAGCTTTTCCGGGACTAGTGGGACCAAAAGCATTCAGTACTTC. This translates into CASSFSGTSGTKSIQYF.

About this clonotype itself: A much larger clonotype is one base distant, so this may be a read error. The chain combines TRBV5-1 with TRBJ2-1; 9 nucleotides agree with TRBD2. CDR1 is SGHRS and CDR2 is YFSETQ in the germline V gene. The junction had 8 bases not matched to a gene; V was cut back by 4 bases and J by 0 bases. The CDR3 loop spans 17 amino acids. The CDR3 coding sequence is TGCGCCAGCAGCACAGGGACTAGCTGCTACTCCTACAATGAGCAGTTCTTC. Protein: CASSTGTSCYSYNEQFF.

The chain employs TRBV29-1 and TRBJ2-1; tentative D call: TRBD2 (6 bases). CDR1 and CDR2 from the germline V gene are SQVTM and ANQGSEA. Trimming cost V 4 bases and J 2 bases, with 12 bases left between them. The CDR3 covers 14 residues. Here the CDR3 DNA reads TGCAGCGTTGGTCGGGAGAGTGCCTACAATGAGCAGTTCTTC. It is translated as CSVGRESAYNEQFF.

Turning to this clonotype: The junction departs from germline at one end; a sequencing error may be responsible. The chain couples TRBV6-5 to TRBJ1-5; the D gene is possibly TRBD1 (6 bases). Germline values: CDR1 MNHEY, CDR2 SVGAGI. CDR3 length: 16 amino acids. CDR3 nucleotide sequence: TGTGCCAACAGTTACACTTGGGGGGGCAACAATCAGCCCCAGCATTTT. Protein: CANSYTWGGNNQPQHF.

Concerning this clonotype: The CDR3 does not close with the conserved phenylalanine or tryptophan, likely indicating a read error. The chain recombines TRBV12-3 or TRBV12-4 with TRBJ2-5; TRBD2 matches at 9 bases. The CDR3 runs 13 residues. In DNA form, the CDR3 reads TGTGTCAGCAGTTTAGCGGGAGTAGAGGCCCAGTACTTA. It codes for CVSSLAGVEAQYL.

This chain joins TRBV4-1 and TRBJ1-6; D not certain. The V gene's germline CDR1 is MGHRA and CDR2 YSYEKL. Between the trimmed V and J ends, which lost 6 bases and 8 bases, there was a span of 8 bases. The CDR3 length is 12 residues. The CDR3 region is CASRESDSPLHF. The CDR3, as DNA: TGCGCCAGCAGGGAGTCGGATTCACCCCTCCACTTT.

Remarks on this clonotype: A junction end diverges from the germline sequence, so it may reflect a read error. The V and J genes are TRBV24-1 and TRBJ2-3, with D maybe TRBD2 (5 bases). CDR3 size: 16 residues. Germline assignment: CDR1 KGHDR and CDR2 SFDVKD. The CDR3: CATSDLRSASRDTQYF. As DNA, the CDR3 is TGTGCCACCAGTGATTTGCGGTCCGCTAGCAGAGATACGCAGTATTTT.

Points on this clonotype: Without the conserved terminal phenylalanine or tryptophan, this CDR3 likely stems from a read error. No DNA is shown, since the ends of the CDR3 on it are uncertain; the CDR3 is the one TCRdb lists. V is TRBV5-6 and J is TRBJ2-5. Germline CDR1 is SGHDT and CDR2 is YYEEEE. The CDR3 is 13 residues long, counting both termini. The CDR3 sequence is CASKWRDQETLYY.

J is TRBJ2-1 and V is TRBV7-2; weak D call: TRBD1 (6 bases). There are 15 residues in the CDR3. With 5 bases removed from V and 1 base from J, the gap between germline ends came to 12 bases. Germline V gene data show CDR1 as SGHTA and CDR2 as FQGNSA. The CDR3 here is CASSIPRGSYNEQFF. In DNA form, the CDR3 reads TGTGCCAGCAGCATACCTAGGGGGTCCTACAATGAGCAGTTCTTC.

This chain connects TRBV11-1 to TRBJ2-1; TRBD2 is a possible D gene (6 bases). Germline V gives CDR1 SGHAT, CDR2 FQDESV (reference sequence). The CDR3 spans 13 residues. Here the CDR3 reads CAISAGWPNEQFF. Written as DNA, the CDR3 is TGTGCTATCAGCGCGGGATGGCCGAATGAGCAGTTCTTC.

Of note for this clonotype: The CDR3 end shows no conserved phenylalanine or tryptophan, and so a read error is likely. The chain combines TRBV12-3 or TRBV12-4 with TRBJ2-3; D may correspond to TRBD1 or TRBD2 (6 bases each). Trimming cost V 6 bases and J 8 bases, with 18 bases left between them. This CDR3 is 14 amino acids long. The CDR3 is CASREGTCSSTQYS. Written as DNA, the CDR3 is TGTGCCAGCAGGGAGGGGACATGTTCTAGTACGCAGTATTCT.

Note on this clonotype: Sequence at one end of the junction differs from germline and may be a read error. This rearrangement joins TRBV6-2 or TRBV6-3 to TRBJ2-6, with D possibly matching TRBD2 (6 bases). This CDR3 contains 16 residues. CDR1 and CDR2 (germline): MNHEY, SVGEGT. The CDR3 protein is CASNYAGLSGANVLTF. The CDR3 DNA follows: TGTGCCAGCAATTACGCGGGACTCTCTGGAGCCAATGTCCTGACTTTC.

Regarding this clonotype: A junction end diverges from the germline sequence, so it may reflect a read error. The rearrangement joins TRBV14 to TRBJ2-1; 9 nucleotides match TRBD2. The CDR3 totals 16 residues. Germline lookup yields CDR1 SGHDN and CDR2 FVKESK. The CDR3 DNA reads TGTGTCAGCAGTGCCCTAGCGGGATGGGTAAACAATGGGCAGTTCTTC. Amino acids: CVSSALAGWVNNGQFF.

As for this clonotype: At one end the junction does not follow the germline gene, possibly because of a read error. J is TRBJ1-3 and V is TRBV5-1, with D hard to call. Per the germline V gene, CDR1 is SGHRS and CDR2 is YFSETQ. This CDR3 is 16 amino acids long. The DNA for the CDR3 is TGCTCCAGCAGCTTGGACGGGCAGAACCCTGGCAACACCATATATTTT. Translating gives CSSSLDGQNPGNTIYF.